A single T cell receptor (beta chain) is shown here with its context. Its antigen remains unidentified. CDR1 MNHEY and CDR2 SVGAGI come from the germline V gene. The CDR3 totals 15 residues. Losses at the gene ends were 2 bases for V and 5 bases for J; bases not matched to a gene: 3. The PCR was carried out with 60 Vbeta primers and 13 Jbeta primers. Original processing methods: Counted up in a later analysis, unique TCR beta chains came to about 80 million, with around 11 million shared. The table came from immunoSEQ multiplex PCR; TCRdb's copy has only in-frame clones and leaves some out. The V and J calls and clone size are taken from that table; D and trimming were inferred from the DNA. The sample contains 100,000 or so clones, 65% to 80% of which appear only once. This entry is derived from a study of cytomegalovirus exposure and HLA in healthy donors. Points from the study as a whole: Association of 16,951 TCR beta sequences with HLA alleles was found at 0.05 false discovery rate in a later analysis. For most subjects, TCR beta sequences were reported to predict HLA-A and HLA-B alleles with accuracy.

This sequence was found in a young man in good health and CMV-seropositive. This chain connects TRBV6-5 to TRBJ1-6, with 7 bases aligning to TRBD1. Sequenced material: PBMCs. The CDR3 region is CASSYSGTDNSPLHF. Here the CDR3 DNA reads TGTGCCAGCAGTTACAGTGGGACAGATAATTCACCCCTCCACTTT.